The entry that follows covers one T cell receptor beta chain sequence. This clonotype occurred a few times. There is no known antigen for this receptor. Base-call qualities are not available, and no considerably larger clone is one nucleotide away. The library was made by RT-PCR. Sequencing was performed on an Illumina HiSeq 2500. Starting from the raw public reads, TCRdb applied fastp trimming at Q25, assembled clones with MiXCR and retained in-frame beta chains. Here each entry gathers all rows of one CDR3 protein and keeps the most common genes and DNA. The table for this sample lists about 700,000 distinct CDR3 sequences; about 14% of them were counted only once. The top ten constitute 7.6% of the sample. This specimen comes from a study of response to subunit inactivated influenza vaccine listed by TCRdb under 2018. Study-level background: The study used deep quantitative T cell receptor repertoire profiling to track responses to a trivalent subunit inactivated influenza vaccine.

Based on the germline V gene, the CDR1 and CDR2 sequences are MNHEY and SVGAGI. The junction carries 11 bases between V and J, which are trimmed by 2 bases and 3 bases respectively. From the cysteine up to the phenylalanine, the CDR3 has a length of 14 residues. Only the CDR3 part of the read is kept: 42 bases, read in frame from the first base. Overall results and qualifications from the work: According to the authors, only a limited number of new T cells may be recruited by each seasonal influenza vaccination.

The clonotype originates from a man aged 50 to 60 who received an inactivated influenza vaccine. Donor details come from another sample of the same person, matched by shared clones. Recombination joined TRBV6-5 with TRBJ2-7; too little of a D gene remains to name it. The input for sequencing was PBMCs from blood, taken 14 to 15 days before vaccination. The sequenced DNA is TGTGCCAGCAGTTACGCCCCTTGGAGCTACGAGCAGTACTTC. This gives the protein CASSYAPWSYEQYF.